Shown below are 13 T cell receptor beta chains from a single sample sequenced in a study of control samples from healthy donors and cancer patients (dated by TCRdb to the early 2020s). The library was prepared using the immunoSEQ multiplex PCR assay. In TCRdb, the immuneACCESS table is reduced to in-frame sequences with V and J assigned. These tables do not hold every clone; where another copy was compared, an unresolved V gene accounts for under half, and the others remain unexplained. In this sample the table shows around 180,000 clones, 70% to 90% of which occur a single time. The ten largest make up roughly 5.3% of the sample. Material for sequencing was blood. Receptors were obtained from a woman aged 25 to 39 in good health.

This sequence joins TRBV9 and TRBJ1-6; maybe TRBD1 (5 bases). This CDR3 has 15 residues. V was shortened by 0 bases and J by 8 bases, with 12 bases between the two germline ends. Germline V gene lookup returns CDR1 SGDLS and CDR2 YYNGEE. CDR3 amino acids: CASSVVGLGDSPLHF. CDR3 DNA: TGTGCCAGCAGCGTAGTGGGCTTGGGGGATTCACCCCTCCACTTT. The full variable domain, its missing parts supplied by reference TRBV9 and TRBJ1-6, is DSGVTQTPKHLITATGQRVTLRCSPRSGDLSVYWYQQSLDQGLQFLIQYYNGEERAKGNILERFSAQQFPDLHSELNLSSLELGDSALYFCASSVVGLGDSPLHFGNGTRLTVT.

The chain carries TRBV7-9 and TRBJ2-3, with 10 bases fitting TRBD2. V lost 4 bases and J lost 2; bases outside the gene matches: 6. The V gene's germline CDR1 is SEHNR and CDR2 FQNEAQ (reference sequence). The CDR3 spans 16 residues. This CDR3 is CASSSLAGLNTDTQYF. The CDR3 DNA reads as TGTGCCAGCAGCTCACTAGCGGGGCTGAACACAGATACGCAGTATTTT. Using reference TRBV7-9 and TRBJ2-3 for the parts outside the CDR3, the full variable domain is DTGVSQNPRHKITKRGQNVTFRCDPISEHNRLYWYRQTLGQGPEFLTYFQNEAQLEKSRLLSDRFSAERPKGSFSTLEIQRTEQGDSAMYLCASSSLAGLNTDTQYFGPGTRLTVL.

The chain joins TRBV24-1 to TRBJ2-1, with D hard to call. Trimming removed 1 base at V and 5 bases at J, with 2 bases between. CDR1 and CDR2 from the germline V gene are KGHDR and SFDVKD. This CDR3 comprises 12 residues. The CDR3 loop reads CATSDFNNEQFF. The CDR3 nucleotides read TGTGCCACCAGTGATTTTAACAATGAGCAGTTCTTC.

The chain joins TRBV21-1 to TRBJ2-1; the table assigns TRBD1, which was not confirmed against the DNA. TRBV21-1 corresponds to a pseudogene. This CDR3 spans 17 amino acids. CDR3 nucleotide sequence: TGTGCCAGCAGCAGCATTCTTATGGGGACAGGGGCCGATGAGCAGTTCTTC. Protein: CASSSILMGTGADEQFF.

The J gene is TRBJ2-7, the V gene TRBV15; D may correspond to TRBD1 or TRBD2 (5 bases each). V was trimmed by 4 bases and J by 5 bases, leaving 18 bases between them. The CDR3 spans 15 residues. Germline V gene lookup returns CDR1 LNHNV and CDR2 YYDKDF (reference sequence). CDR3 coding DNA: TGTGCCACCAGCACAGACGGGACCCTCAAGGACGAGCAGTACTTC. Its translation: CATSTDGTLKDEQYF.

The chain carries TRBV4-1 and TRBJ1-6; no firm D call. The V gene's germline CDR1 is MGHRA and CDR2 YSYEKL. V lost 0 bases and J lost 3, with 6 bases in between. The CDR3 loop spans 15 amino acids. The CDR3: CASSQERVYNSPLHF. As DNA, the CDR3 is TGCGCCAGCAGCCAAGAGAGGGTCTATAATTCACCCCTCCACTTT.

This rearrangement joins TRBV3-1 (or the pseudogene TRBV3-2) to TRBJ2-7, with no clear D. CDR1 is LGHDT and CDR2 is YNNKEL in the germline V gene (reference sequence). V lost 2 bases, J lost 6 bases, and 5 bases lay in between. The CDR3 contains 11 residues. CDR3 nucleotides: TGTGCCAGCAGCCAATATGGCGAGCAGTACTTC. This translates into CASSQYGEQYF.

The chain recombines TRBV2 with TRBJ2-5, with 12 bases that match TRBD2. V shed 6 bases and J 10 bases; nucleotides not matched to a gene: 12. Per the germline V gene, CDR1 is SNHLY and CDR2 is FYNNEI. The CDR3 is made up of 15 amino acids. CDR3 DNA sequence: TGTGCCAGCAGCGCTGGACTAGCGGGAAGGGCGGTCCAGTACTTC. Its translation: CASSAGLAGRAVQYF.

This chain links TRBV11-2 with TRBJ1-2; D remains ambiguous. The CDR3 consists of 13 residues. V gave up 4 bases and J gave up 6 bases, with 12 bases separating them. The germline V gene has CDR1 SGHAT and CDR2 FQNNGV. The chain's CDR3 is CASSSRTAHGYTF. The CDR3 DNA reads TGTGCCAGCAGCTCACGGACTGCGCATGGCTACACCTTC.

The chain recombines TRBV19 with TRBJ2-7; no firm D call. Germline V gives CDR1 LNHDA, CDR2 SQIVND (reference sequence). The CDR3 loop spans 14 amino acids. The V end lost 7 bases, the J end lost 2 bases, and 15 bases lay between the germline ends. CDR3 residues: CASIEDLIPYEQYV. In nucleotides, the CDR3 is TGTGCCAGTATAGAAGATCTAATCCCCTACGAGCAGTACGTC.

V gene TRBV29-1 combines with J gene TRBJ2-1; D is ambiguous. The ends were cut back, 5 bases at V and 9 bases at J, with 11 bases in the middle. The CDR3 is 11 residues long. In germline, CDR1 is SQVTM, CDR2 ANQGSEA. The CDR3 loop is CSVPTNLEQFF. CDR3 nucleotides: TGCAGCGTTCCCACGAACCTTGAGCAGTTCTTC.

The chain employs TRBV25-1 and TRBJ1-4; maybe TRBD1 (5 bases). Trimming took 3 bases from V and 8 from J, leaving 10 bases between them. Germline lookup yields CDR1 MGHDK and CDR2 SYGVNS. There are 13 residues in the CDR3. DNA of the CDR3: TGTGCCAGCAGTGACGGGGGATTCGAAAAACTGTTTTTT. Translation: CASSDGGFEKLFF.

This clone was seen only once. The genes are TRBV9 and TRBJ1-2; tentative D call: TRBD1 (5 bases). V was cut by 6 bases and J by 8 bases, with 14 bases left in between. The germline V gene encodes CDR1 SGDLS and CDR2 YYNGEE. This CDR3 has 12 residues. CDR3 in DNA: TGTGCCAGCACCCGAGGGACCGACGGCTACACCTTC. It yields the protein CASTRGTDGYTF.